Shown below are 5 T cell receptor beta chains from a single sample sequenced in a study of neurological immune-mediated disorders. TCRdb called the 5' RACE reads again in MiXCR, with one record for every CDR3 protein. The table has about 66,000 distinct CDR3 sequences, around 3.1% seen once. The sequenced sample consisted of PBMCs. The receptors here all came from a man between 35 and 55 years old with multiple sclerosis.

This clonotype was counted between two and nine times. The gene calls are TRBV5-1 and TRBJ1-1; 8 bases map to TRBD1. This CDR3 is built from 18 residues. Germline V gene lookup returns CDR1 SGHRS and CDR2 YFSETQ. J gave up 1 base and V 3 bases, and 14 bases lay outside the gene matches. This CDR3 reads CASSWGRQGAGANTEAFF. CDR3 DNA: TGCGCCAGCAGCTGGGGACGGCAGGGGGCTGGGGCGAACACTGAAGCTTTCTTT.

This clonotype was picked up many times. This rearrangement joins TRBV15 to TRBJ1-5; TRBD1 is a possible D gene (6 bases). This CDR3 is built from 15 residues. Trimming removed 0 bases from V and 3 bases from J, with 9 bases in between. CDR1 and CDR2 (germline): LNHNV, YYDKDF (reference sequence). CDR3 sequence reads: CATSRDKGVNQPQHF. For the CDR3, the DNA is TGTGCCACCAGCAGAGATAAGGGGGTCAATCAGCCCCAGCATTTT. Based on the CDR3 plus reference TRBV15 and TRBJ1-5, the full variable domain is DAMVIQNPRYQVTQFGKPVTLSCSQTLNHNVMYWYQQKSSQAPKLLFHYYDKDFNNEADTPDNFQSRRPNTSFCFLDIRSPGLGDTAMYLCATSRDKGVNQPQHFGDGTRLSIL.

This clonotype came up many times. The gene calls are TRBV5-1 and TRBJ1-1; 8 nucleotides align to TRBD1. Per the germline V gene, CDR1 is SGHRS and CDR2 is YFSETQ. This CDR3 is 16 amino acids long. The V gene end was trimmed by 0 bases and the J gene end by 2 bases; junction bases not matched to a gene: 6. This CDR3 is CASSLVTGGGNTEAFF. The CDR3 nucleotides read TGCGCCAGCAGCTTGGTAACAGGGGGAGGTAACACTGAAGCTTTCTTT.

This clonotype was observed at least ten times. The chain uses TRBV10-3 and TRBJ1-3; D call uncertain. The CDR3 totals 13 residues. Trimming stripped 5 bases from V and 0 bases from J, with 5 bases between. The germline V gene has CDR1 ENHRY and CDR2 SYGVKD. As DNA, the CDR3 is TGTGCCATCAGTTACACCTCTGGAAACACCATATATTTT. Protein product: CAISYTSGNTIYF.

This clonotype was detected many times. The rearrangement links TRBV7-9 to TRBJ2-7; D tentatively fits TRBD1 or TRBD2 (5 bases each). In germline, CDR1 is SEHNR, CDR2 FQNEAQ (reference sequence). The ends were cut back, 5 bases at V and 7 bases at J, with 24 bases in the middle. This CDR3 spans 16 amino acids. The CDR3 here is CASSQPRVPGVGEQYF. In DNA form, the CDR3 reads TGTGCCAGCAGCCAACCCAGGGTTCCCGGGGTGGGGGAGCAGTACTTC.